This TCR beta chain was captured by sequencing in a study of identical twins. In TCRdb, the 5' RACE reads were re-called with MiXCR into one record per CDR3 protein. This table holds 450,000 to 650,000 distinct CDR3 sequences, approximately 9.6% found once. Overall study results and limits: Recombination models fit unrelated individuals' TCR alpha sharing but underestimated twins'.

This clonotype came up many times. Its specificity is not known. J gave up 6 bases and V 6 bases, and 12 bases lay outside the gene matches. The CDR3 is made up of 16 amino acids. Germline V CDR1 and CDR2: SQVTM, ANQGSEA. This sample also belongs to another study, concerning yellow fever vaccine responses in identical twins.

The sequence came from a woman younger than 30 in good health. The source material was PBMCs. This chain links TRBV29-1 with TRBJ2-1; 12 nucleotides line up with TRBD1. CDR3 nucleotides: TGCAGCGTCTGTCCCGGGACAGGGGGCGGGGGCAATGAGCAGTTCTTC. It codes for CSVCPGTGGGGNEQFF.